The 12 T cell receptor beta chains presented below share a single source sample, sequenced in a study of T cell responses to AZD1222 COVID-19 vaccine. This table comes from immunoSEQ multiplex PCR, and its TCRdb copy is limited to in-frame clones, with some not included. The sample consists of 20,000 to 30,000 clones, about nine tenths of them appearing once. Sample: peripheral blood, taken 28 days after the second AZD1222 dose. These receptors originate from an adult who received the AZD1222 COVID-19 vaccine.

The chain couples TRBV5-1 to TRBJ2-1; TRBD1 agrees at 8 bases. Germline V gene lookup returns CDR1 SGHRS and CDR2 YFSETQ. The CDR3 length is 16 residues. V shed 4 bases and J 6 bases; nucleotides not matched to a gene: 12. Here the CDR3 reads CASSPLVGQDLNEQFF. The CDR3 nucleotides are TGCGCCAGCAGCCCCTTAGTGGGACAGGACCTCAATGAGCAGTTCTTC. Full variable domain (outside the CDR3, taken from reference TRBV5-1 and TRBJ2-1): KAGVTQTPRYLIKTRGQQVTLSCSPISGHRSVSWYQQTPGQGLQFLFEYFSETQRNKGNFPGRFSGRQFSNSRSEMNVSTLELGDSALYLCASSPLVGQDLNEQFFGPGTRLTVL.

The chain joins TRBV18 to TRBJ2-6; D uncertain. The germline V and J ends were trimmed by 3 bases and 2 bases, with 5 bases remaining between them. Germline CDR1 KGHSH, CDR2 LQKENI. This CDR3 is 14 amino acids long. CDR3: CASSPGTGANVLTF. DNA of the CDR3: TGTGCCAGCTCACCCGGTACTGGGGCCAACGTCCTGACTTTC.

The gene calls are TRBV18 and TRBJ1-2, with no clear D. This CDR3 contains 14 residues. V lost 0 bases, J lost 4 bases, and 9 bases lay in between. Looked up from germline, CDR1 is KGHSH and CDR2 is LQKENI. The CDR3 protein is CASSPPYITYGYTF. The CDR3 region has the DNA TGTGCCAGCTCACCACCCTACATTACCTATGGCTACACCTTC.

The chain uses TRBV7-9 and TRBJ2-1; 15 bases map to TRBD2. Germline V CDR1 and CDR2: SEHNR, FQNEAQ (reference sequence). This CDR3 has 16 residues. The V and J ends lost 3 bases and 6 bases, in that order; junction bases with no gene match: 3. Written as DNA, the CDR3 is TGTGCCAGCAGCTTTTGGGGACTAGCGGGGGGCAATGAGCAGTTCTTC. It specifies CASSFWGLAGGNEQFF.

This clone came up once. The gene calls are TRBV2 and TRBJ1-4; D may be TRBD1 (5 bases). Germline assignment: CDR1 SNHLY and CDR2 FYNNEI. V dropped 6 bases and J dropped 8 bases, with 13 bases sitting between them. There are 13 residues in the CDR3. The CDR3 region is CASSGHGVEKLFF. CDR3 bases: TGTGCCAGCAGCGGACATGGCGTAGAAAAACTGTTTTTT.

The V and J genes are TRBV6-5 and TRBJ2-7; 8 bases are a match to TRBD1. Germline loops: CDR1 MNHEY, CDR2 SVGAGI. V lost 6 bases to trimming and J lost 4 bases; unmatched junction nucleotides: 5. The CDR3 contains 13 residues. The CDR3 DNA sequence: TGTGCCAGCAGCCGGGACAGGTATTACGAGCAGTACTTC. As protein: CASSRDRYYEQYF.

The CDR3 DNA is TGTGCCAGCAGCCAAGTGGGGCGGGGGACAGGGATTTATCAGCCCCAGCATTTT. Its protein product is CASSQVGRGTGIYQPQHF. J is TRBJ1-5 and V is TRBV14, with 9 positions matching TRBD1. The junction had 12 bases not matched to a gene; V was cut back by 1 base and J by 5 bases. The CDR3 totals 18 residues. The V gene's germline CDR1 is SGHDN and CDR2 FVKESK.

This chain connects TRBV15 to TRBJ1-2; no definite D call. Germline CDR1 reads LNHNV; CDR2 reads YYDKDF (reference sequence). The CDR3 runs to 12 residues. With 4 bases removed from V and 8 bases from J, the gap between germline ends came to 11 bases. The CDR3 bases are TGTGCCACCAGCAAGGCCCTCTCCGGCTACACCTTC. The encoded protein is CATSKALSGYTF.

This chain's CDR3 is CASSEGETGGDEQYF. The CDR3 DNA is TGTGCCAGCAGTGAAGGGGAGACAGGGGGGGACGAGCAGTACTTC. This chain uses TRBV6-1 with TRBJ2-7; 9 nucleotides align to TRBD1. There are 15 residues in the CDR3. Germline CDR1 MNHNS, CDR2 SASEGT. After removal of 1 base from V and 5 bases from J, the junction contained 6 bases not matched to a gene.

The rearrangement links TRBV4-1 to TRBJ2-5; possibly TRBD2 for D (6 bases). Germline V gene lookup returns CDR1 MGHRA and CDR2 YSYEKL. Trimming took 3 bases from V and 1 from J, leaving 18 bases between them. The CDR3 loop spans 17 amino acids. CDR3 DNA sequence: TGCGCCAGCAGCCATGGGGGGAAGGGGTCCCTCCAAGAGACCCAGTACTTC. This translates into CASSHGGKGSLQETQYF.

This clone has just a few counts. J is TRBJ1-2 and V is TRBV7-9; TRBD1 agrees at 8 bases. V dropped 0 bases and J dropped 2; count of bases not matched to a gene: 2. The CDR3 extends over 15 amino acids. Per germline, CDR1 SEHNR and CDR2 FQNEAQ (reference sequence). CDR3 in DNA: TGTGCCAGCAGCTTAGCGAGGACAGGGAACTATGGCTACACCTTC. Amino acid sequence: CASSLARTGNYGYTF.

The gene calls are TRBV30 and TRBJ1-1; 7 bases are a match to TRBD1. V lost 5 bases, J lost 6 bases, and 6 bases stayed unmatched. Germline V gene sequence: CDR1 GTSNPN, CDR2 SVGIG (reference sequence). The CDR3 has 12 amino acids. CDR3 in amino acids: CAWSQGSPEAFF. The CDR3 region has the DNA TGTGCCTGGTCACAGGGGTCGCCTGAAGCTTTCTTT.